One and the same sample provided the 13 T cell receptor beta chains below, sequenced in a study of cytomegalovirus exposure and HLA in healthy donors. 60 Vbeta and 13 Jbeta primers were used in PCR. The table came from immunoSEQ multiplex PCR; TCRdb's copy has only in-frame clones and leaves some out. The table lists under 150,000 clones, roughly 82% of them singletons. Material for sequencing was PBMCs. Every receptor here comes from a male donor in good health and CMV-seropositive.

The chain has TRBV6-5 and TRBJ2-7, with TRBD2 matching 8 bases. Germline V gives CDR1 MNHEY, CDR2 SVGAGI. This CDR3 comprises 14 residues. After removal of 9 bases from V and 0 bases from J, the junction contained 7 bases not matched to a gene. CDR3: CASRLAGYSYEQYF. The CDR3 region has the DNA TGTGCCAGTCGATTAGCGGGGTACTCCTACGAGCAGTACTTC.

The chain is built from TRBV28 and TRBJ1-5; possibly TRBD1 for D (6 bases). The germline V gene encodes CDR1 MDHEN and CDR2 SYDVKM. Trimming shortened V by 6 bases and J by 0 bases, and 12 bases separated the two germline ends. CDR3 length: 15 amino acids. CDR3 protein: CASSTDSYSNQPQHF. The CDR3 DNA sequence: TGTGCCAGCAGCACGGACAGTTATAGCAATCAGCCCCAGCATTTT.

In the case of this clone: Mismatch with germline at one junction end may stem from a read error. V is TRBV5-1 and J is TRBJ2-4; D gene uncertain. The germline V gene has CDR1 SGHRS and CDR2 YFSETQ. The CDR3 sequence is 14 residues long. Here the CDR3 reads CASSLEASKNSQYF. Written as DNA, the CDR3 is TGCGCCAGCAGCTTGGAAGCATCCAAAAACAGTCAGTACTTC.

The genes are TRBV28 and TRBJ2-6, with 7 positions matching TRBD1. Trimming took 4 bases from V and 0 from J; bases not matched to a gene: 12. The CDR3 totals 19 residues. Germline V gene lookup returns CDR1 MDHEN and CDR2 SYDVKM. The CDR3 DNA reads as TGTGCCAGCAGTTCCTACAGGGGCGAGAAGAGCTCTGGGGCCAACGTCCTGACTTTC. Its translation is CASSSYRGEKSSGANVLTF. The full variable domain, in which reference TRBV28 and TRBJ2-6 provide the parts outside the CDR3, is DVKVTQSSRYLVKRTGEKVFLECVQDMDHENMFWYRQDPGLGLRLIYFSYDVKMKEKGDIPEGYSVSREKKERFSLILESASTNQTSMYLCASSSYRGEKSSGANVLTFGAGSRLTVL.

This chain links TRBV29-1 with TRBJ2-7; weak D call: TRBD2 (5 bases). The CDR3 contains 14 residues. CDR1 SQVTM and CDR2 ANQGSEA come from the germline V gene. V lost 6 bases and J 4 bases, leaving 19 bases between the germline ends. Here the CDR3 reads CSVSRRERSYEQYF. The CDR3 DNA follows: TGCAGCGTCAGTAGACGGGAAAGGTCGTACGAGCAGTACTTC.

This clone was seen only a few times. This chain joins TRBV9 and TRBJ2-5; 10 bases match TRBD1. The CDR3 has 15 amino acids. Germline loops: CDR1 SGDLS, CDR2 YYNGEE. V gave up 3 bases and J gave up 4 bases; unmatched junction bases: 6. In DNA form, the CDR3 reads TGTGCCAGCAGCGCCTGGACAGGGGGGGTAGAGACCCAGTACTTC. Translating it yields CASSAWTGGVETQYF.

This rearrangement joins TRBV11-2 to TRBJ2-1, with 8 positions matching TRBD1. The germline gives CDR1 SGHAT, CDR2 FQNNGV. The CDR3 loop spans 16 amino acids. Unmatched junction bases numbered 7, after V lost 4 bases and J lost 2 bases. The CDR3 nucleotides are TGTGCCAGCAGCTCCCCGGACAGGGAACCCTACAATGAGCAGTTCTTC. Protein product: CASSSPDREPYNEQFF.

The CDR3 region is CASSFARTGGNTIYF. CDR3 coding DNA: TGTGCCAGCAGTTTTGCCCGGACAGGCGGAAACACCATATATTTT. V is TRBV28 and J is TRBJ1-3, with 7 bases lining up with TRBD1. V dropped 3 bases and J dropped 4; count of bases not matched to a gene: 6. This CDR3 is 15 amino acids long. Germline assignment: CDR1 MDHEN and CDR2 SYDVKM.

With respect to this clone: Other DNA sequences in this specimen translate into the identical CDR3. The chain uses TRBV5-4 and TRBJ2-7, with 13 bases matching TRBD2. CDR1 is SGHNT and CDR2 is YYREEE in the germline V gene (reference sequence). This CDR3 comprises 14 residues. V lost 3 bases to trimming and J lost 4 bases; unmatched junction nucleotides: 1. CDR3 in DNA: TGTGCCAGCAGCTCGGGACTAGCGGGGTACGAGCAGTACTTC. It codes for CASSSGLAGYEQYF.

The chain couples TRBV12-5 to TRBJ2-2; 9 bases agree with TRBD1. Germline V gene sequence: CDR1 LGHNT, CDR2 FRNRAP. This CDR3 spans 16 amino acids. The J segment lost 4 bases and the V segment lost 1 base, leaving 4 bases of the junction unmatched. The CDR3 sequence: CASGLDRGRGTGELFF. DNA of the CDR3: TGTGCTAGTGGTTTGGACAGGGGGCGGGGCACCGGGGAGCTGTTTTTT. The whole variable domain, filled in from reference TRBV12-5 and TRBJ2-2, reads DARVTQTPRHKVTEMGQEVTMRCQPILGHNTVFWYRQTMMQGLELLAYFRNRAPLDDSGMPKDRFSAEMPDATLATLKIQPSEPRDSAVYFCASGLDRGRGTGELFFGEGSRLTVL.

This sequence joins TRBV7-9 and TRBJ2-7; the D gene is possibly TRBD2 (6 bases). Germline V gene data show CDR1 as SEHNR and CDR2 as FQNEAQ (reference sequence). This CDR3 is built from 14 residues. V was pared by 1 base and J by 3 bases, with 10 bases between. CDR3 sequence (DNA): TGTGCCAGCAGCTTAGTATTCGGGGGCTACGAGCAGTACTTC. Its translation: CASSLVFGGYEQYF.

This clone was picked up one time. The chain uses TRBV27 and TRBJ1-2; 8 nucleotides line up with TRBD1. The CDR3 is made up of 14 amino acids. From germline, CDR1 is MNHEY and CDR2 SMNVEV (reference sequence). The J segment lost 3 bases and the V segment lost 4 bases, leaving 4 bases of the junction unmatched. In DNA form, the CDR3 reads TGTGCCAGCAGTTACCAGGGGGCAGACTATGGCTACACCTTC. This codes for CASSYQGADYGYTF.

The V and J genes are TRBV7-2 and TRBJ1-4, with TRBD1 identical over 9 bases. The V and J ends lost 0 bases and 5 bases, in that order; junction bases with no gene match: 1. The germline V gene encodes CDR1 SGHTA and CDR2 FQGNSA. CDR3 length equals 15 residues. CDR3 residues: CASSLAGTGNEKLFF. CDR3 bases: TGTGCCAGCAGCTTAGCCGGGACAGGGAATGAAAAACTGTTTTTT. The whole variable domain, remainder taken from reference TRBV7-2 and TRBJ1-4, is GAGVSQSPSNKVTEKGKDVELRCDPISGHTALYWYRQSLGQGLEFLIYFQGNSAPDKSGLPSDRFSAERTGGSVSTLTIQRTQQEDSAVYLCASSLAGTGNEKLFFGSGTQLSVL.